This entry lists 7 T cell receptor beta chains sequenced from one sample in a study of cytomegalovirus exposure and HLA in healthy donors. Primers included in the PCR were 60 Vbeta and 13 Jbeta primers. The method was immunoSEQ multiplex PCR; TCRdb's version includes in-frame clones alone and lacks a portion of them. This sample yields about 120,000 clones, of which over 15% are seen a single time; about 1.9% belongs to the top ten. The sequenced sample was PBMCs. These receptors were collected from a woman aged 18-29 years in good health and CMV-seronegative.

A few counts support this clone. The chain recombines TRBV29-1 with TRBJ2-7; 7 positions agree with TRBD1. V lost 3 bases, J lost 7 bases, and 6 bases stayed unmatched. The CDR3 runs 12 residues. The germline CDR1 and CDR2 sequences are SQVTM and ANQGSEA. The CDR3 DNA follows: TGCAGCGTTGACGAGGGGGCAAAGGAGCAGTACTTC. It translates to CSVDEGAKEQYF.

V is TRBV15 and J is TRBJ2-7, with D tentatively TRBD1 (7 bases). The germline CDR1 and CDR2 sequences are LNHNV and YYDKDF (reference sequence). Trimming left V 0 bases short and J 5 bases short, with 17 bases between. The CDR3 covers 16 residues. CDR3 nucleotides: TGTGCCACCAGCAGAGAGTCAGGGGGGACAATTGACGAGCAGTACTTC. It encodes CATSRESGGTIDEQYF.

This clone was seen more than once but under ten times. The chain employs TRBV4-1 and TRBJ2-7, with TRBD1 identical over 10 bases. CDR1 and CDR2 (germline): MGHRA, YSYEKL. V gave up 1 base and J gave up 5 bases; unmatched junction bases: 8. CDR3 size: 16 residues. The CDR3 loop reads CASSQGVGTGVHEQYF. CDR3 in DNA: TGCGCCAGCAGCCAAGGGGTTGGGACAGGGGTCCACGAGCAGTACTTC.

The chain recombines TRBV11-2 with TRBJ2-1; D remains ambiguous. V was shortened by 1 base and J by 0 bases, with 7 bases between the two germline ends. The CDR3 covers 15 residues. Germline assignment: CDR1 SGHAT and CDR2 FQNNGV. The CDR3 DNA sequence: TGTGCCAGCAGCTTAGTGGCCCACTCCTACAATGAGCAGTTCTTC. Its translation is CASSLVAHSYNEQFF.

The chain joins TRBV9 to TRBJ2-7, with 7 bases aligning to TRBD1. Germline assignment: CDR1 SGDLS and CDR2 YYNGEE. The CDR3 is 14 residues long. J gave up 4 bases and V 3 bases, and 7 bases lay outside the gene matches. The CDR3 loop reads CASSAHRGGYEQYF. CDR3 DNA sequence: TGTGCCAGCAGCGCCCACAGGGGTGGGTACGAGCAGTACTTC.

This rearrangement joins TRBV7-6 to TRBJ2-1; TRBD2 is a possible D gene (6 bases). CDR3 size: 18 residues. Between the trimmed V and J ends, which lost 2 bases and 3 bases, there was a span of 20 bases. Germline V gene data show CDR1 as SGHVS and CDR2 as FNYEAQ. In DNA form, the CDR3 reads TGTGCCAGCAGCTTACCCCGTAATAGCGGAAAATACTACAATGAGCAGTTCTTC. This encodes CASSLPRNSGKYYNEQFF.

A few counts support this clone. The chain combines TRBV6-1 with TRBJ1-2, with a weak D call TRBD1 (5 bases). Germline-derived CDR1 and CDR2 are MNHNS and SASEGT. This CDR3 region has 16 residues. The germline V and J ends were trimmed by 4 bases and 4 bases, with 19 bases remaining between them. The CDR3 sequence: CASSGSSGGVVYGYTF. DNA of the CDR3: TGTGCCAGCAGTGGTTCGTCCGGGGGGGTAGTCTATGGCTACACCTTC.